This T cell receptor (beta chain) emerged from a study of cytomegalovirus exposure and HLA in healthy donors. This clone was recorded a few times. 60 Vbeta and 13 Jbeta primers were used in PCR. The protocol was immunoSEQ multiplex PCR, while the TCRdb copy is restricted to in-frame clones and leaves out a portion. Of 150,000 to 200,000 clones listed, roughly 83% were seen once; the top ten hold 0.2% to 0.3%. The germline V gene encodes CDR1 SGHNT and CDR2 YYREEE (reference sequence). The germline V and J ends were trimmed by 1 base and 14 bases, with 17 bases remaining between them. The CDR3 has 13 residues.

The rearrangement joins TRBV5-4 to TRBJ2-3; no clear D gene. This receptor was taken from a boy between 10 and 17 years old in good health and CMV-seronegative. Specimen: PBMCs. The CDR3 is CASSLLLKPPWYF. CDR3 sequence (DNA): TGTGCCAGCAGCTTGTTGCTCAAGCCCCCATGGTATTTT.